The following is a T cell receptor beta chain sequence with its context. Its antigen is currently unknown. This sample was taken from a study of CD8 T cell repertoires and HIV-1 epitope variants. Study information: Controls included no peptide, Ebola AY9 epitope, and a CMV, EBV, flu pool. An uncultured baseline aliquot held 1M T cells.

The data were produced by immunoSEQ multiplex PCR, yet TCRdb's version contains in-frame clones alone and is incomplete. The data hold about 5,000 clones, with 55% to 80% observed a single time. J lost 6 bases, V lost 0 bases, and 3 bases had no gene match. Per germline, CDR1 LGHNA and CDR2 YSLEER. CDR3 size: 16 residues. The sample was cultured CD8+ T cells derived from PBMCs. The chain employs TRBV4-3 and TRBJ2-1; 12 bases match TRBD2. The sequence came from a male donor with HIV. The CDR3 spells CASSQEKGLAGNEQFF. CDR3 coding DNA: TGCGCCAGCAGCCAAGAAAAGGGACTAGCGGGCAATGAGCAGTTCTTC.